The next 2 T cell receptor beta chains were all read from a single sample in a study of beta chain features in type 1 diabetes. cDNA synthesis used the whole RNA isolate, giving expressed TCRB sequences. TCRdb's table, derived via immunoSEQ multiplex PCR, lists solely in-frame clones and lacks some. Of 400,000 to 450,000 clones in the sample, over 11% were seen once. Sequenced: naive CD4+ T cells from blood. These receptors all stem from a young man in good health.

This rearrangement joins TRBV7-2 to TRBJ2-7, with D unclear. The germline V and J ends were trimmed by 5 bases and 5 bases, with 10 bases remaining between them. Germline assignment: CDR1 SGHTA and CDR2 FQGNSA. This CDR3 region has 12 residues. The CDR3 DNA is TGTGCCAGCAGCCCCCCTTCGAACGAGCAGTACGTC. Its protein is CASSPPSNEQYV.

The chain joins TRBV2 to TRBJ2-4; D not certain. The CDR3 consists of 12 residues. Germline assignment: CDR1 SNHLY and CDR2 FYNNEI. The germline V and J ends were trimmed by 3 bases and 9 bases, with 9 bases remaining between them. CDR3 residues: CASSDATPIQYF. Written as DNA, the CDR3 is TGTGCCAGCAGTGACGCCACTCCCATTCAGTACTTC.